A selection of T cell receptor beta chains follows, all from one sample in a study of T cell changes during pregnancy in multiple sclerosis. Profiled with immunoSEQ multiplex PCR; TCRdb holds only in-frame clones, not every one. This sample has some 100,000 clones; 90% to 95% occur once, and the top ten carry around 0.96%. This sample comprised peripheral blood, obtained before pregnancy. The receptors shown here come from a female donor with multiple sclerosis, enrolled in a pregnancy study. The CDR3 runs from the conserved cysteine through the conserved F or W. The D gene is left open where the match is weak. Where a row states a size, it is once, few, many or the class of an expanded clone; other rows omit it.

J: TRBJ1-1; D: TRBD1; V: TRBV7-9; size: NA; CDR3: CASSLDRGTEAFF; DNA: TGTGCCAGCAGCCTGGACAGGGGCACTGAAGCTTTCTTT
J: TRBJ2-1; D: TRBD2; V: TRBV10-1; size: NA; CDR3: CASSETGGRPRDLYNEQFF; DNA: TGCGCCAGCAGTGAGACGGGCGGGAGGCCTCGGGATCTCTACAATGAGCAGTTCTTC
J: TRBJ1-5; D: NA; V: TRBV19; size: NA; CDR3: CASSTGIGQPQHF; DNA: TGTGCCAGTAGTACGGGGATCGGTCAGCCCCAGCATTTT
J: TRBJ2-7; D: NA; V: TRBV11-2; size: NA; CDR3: CASRLISGLQPYEQYF; DNA: TGTGCCAGCCGACTCATTAGCGGCCTCCAACCCTACGAGCAGTACTTC
J: TRBJ1-5; D: NA; V: TRBV6-5; size: NA; CDR3: CASRAGPSNQPQHF; DNA: TGTGCCAGCAGGGCGGGTCCGAGCAATCAGCCCCAGCATTTT
J: TRBJ1-5; D: NA; V: TRBV4-1; size: NA; CDR3: CASSQEFGRSGNQPQHF; DNA: TGCGCCAGCAGCCAAGAATTCGGCAGGTCTGGCAATCAGCCCCAGCATTTT
J: TRBJ1-5; D: NA; V: TRBV29-1; size: NA; CDR3: CSAGEQNQPQHF; DNA: TGCAGCGCCGGGGAGCAGAATCAGCCCCAGCATTTT
J: TRBJ2-7; D: NA; V: TRBV4-2; size: NA; CDR3: CASSQAPGYEQYF; DNA: TGTGCCAGCAGCCAAGCACCGGGTTACGAGCAGTACTTC
J: TRBJ2-1; D: TRBD1; V: TRBV19; size: NA; CDR3: CASSTPRTGGYNEQFF; DNA: TGTGCCAGTAGTACCCCCCGGACAGGGGGCTACAATGAGCAGTTCTTC
J: TRBJ2-2; D: TRBD2; V: TRBV19; size: NA; CDR3: CASSPWTSPNTGELFF; DNA: TGTGCCAGTAGTCCCTGGACTAGTCCGAACACCGGGGAGCTGTTTTTT
J: TRBJ2-1; D: TRBD2; V: TRBV30; size: NA; CDR3: CAWSPSGSGDEQFF; DNA: TGTGCCTGGAGCCCCAGCGGGAGTGGCGATGAGCAGTTCTTC
J: TRBJ1-2; D: NA; V: TRBV6-5; size: NA; CDR3: CASSRGHLYGYTF; DNA: TGTGCCAGCAGTCGCGGACACCTCTATGGCTACACCTTC
J: TRBJ2-7; D: TRBD2; V: TRBV30; size: NA; CDR3: CAWTRTSGAYEQYF; DNA: TGTGCCTGGACTAGGACTAGCGGGGCCTACGAGCAGTACTTC
J: TRBJ2-1; D: TRBD1; V: TRBV6-5; size: NA; CDR3: CASSSTGGFYNEQFF; DNA: TGTGCCAGCAGTTCGACAGGGGGCTTCTACAATGAGCAGTTCTTC
J: TRBJ2-1; D: NA; V: TRBV27; size: NA; CDR3: CASSLNALNEQFF; DNA: TGTGCCAGCAGTCTAAACGCCTTGAATGAGCAGTTCTTC
J: TRBJ2-2; D: NA; V: TRBV19; size: once; CDR3: CASRYNTGELFF; DNA: TGTGCCAGTAGATATAACACCGGGGAGCTGTTTTTT
J: TRBJ2-2; D: TRBD1; V: TRBV6-5; size: NA; CDR3: CASRSGQGFGGELFF; DNA: TGTGCCAGCAGGTCCGGACAGGGATTCGGCGGGGAGCTGTTTTTT
J: TRBJ2-7; D: NA; V: TRBV15; size: NA; CDR3: CATSRGGTSTYEQYF; DNA: TGTGCCACCAGCAGAGGCGGGACTTCGACCTACGAGCAGTACTTC
J: TRBJ1-1; D: TRBD1; V: TRBV29-1; size: NA; CDR3: CSVDRGMNTEAFF; DNA: TGCAGCGTGGACAGGGGAATGAACACTGAAGCTTTCTTT
J: TRBJ2-1; D: TRBD2; V: TRBV28; size: NA; CDR3: CASSSPRLAGGPSSYNEQFF; DNA: TGTGCCAGCAGTTCCCCCAGACTAGCGGGAGGGCCGAGCTCCTACAATGAGCAGTTCTTC
J: TRBJ2-3; D: TRBD2; V: TRBV4-1; size: NA; CDR3: CASSRGPGLAGVEDTQYF; DNA: TGCGCCAGCAGCCGAGGCCCTGGACTAGCGGGAGTTGAAGATACGCAGTATTTT
J: TRBJ1-4; D: NA; V: TRBV6-1; size: NA; CDR3: CASSARQGWTNEKLFF; DNA: TGTGCCAGCAGTGCACGGCAGGGTTGGACTAATGAAAAACTGTTTTTT
J: TRBJ2-2; D: NA; V: TRBV4-1; size: NA; CDR3: CASSQAIAGELFF; DNA: TGCGCCAGCAGCCAAGCAATAGCCGGGGAGCTGTTTTTT
J: TRBJ2-2; D: NA; V: TRBV28; size: NA; CDR3: CASSLVLGVTGELFF; DNA: TGTGCCAGCAGTTTAGTCCTCGGGGTCACCGGGGAGCTGTTTTTT
J: TRBJ1-2; D: NA; V: TRBV19; size: NA; CDR3: CASTPLEFDGYTF; DNA: TGTGCCAGTACCCCGTTAGAGTTCGATGGCTACACCTTC
J: TRBJ1-1; D: NA; V: TRBV5-4; size: NA; CDR3: CASSYTGNEAFF; DNA: TGTGCCAGCAGCTATACAGGAAATGAAGCTTTCTTT
J: TRBJ1-4; D: NA; V: TRBV7-2; size: NA; CDR3: CASSLVSGQSNEKLFF; DNA: TGTGCCAGCAGCTTAGTTAGTGGACAGTCTAATGAAAAACTGTTTTTT
J: TRBJ2-1; D: TRBD2; V: TRBV5-1; size: NA; CDR3: CASSLKALAGSWGDEQFF; DNA: TGCGCCAGCAGCTTGAAGGCTCTAGCGGGATCGTGGGGGGATGAGCAGTTCTTC
J: TRBJ1-5; D: NA; V: TRBV6-1; size: NA; CDR3: CASSEKGGSGQPQHF; DNA: TGTGCCAGCAGTGAAAAGGGAGGGTCTGGGCAGCCCCAGCATTTT
J: TRBJ1-2; D: TRBD1; V: TRBV14; size: once; CDR3: CASSRGQFYGYTF; DNA: TGTGCCAGCAGCCGGGGACAGTTCTATGGCTACACCTTC
J: TRBJ2-7; D: NA; V: TRBV30; size: NA; CDR3: CAWSAGILEQYF; DNA: TGTGCCTGGAGTGCAGGGATTCTCGAGCAGTACTTC
J: TRBJ1-5; D: NA; V: TRBV7-8; size: NA; CDR3: CASSLEGFGGMSNQPQHF; DNA: TGTGCCAGCAGCCTAGAAGGATTCGGGGGAATGAGCAATCAGCCCCAGCATTTT
J: TRBJ1-2; D: TRBD1; V: TRBV30; size: NA; CDR3: CAWKIGPGQGADGYTF; DNA: TGTGCCTGGAAGATTGGCCCGGGACAGGGGGCGGATGGCTACACCTTC
J: TRBJ1-2; D: TRBD1; V: TRBV7-8; size: NA; CDR3: CASSSGQGLYGYTF; DNA: TGTGCCAGCAGCTCTGGACAGGGGCTCTATGGCTACACCTTC
J: TRBJ2-7; D: NA; V: TRBV4-1; size: NA; CDR3: CASSIRTAYEQYF; DNA: TGCGCCAGCAGCATAAGGACAGCTTACGAGCAGTACTTC
J: TRBJ2-3; D: NA; V: TRBV7-2; size: NA; CDR3: CASSLGTTRSQYF; DNA: TGTGCCAGCAGCTTAGGGACTACCCGCTCGCAGTATTTT
J: TRBJ2-5; D: NA; V: TRBV5-1; size: NA; CDR3: CASSTSGQYQETQYF; DNA: TGCGCCAGCAGCACTTCCGGACAGTACCAAGAGACCCAGTACTTC
J: TRBJ2-5; D: NA; V: TRBV5-1; size: NA; CDR3: CASSFPGSGETQYF; DNA: TGCGCCAGCAGCTTTCCGGGATCCGGAGAGACCCAGTACTTC
J: TRBJ2-1; D: TRBD2; V: TRBV11-3; size: NA; CDR3: CASSRGLAGGNEQFF; DNA: TGTGCCAGCAGCCGTGGACTAGCGGGAGGGAATGAGCAGTTCTTC
J: TRBJ2-3; D: NA; V: TRBV6-1; size: NA; CDR3: CASSESFLTDTQYF; DNA: TGTGCCAGCAGTGAATCATTTTTAACAGACACGCAGTATTTT
J: TRBJ2-7; D: TRBD1; V: TRBV4-1; size: NA; CDR3: CASSHRTGAEQYF; DNA: TGCGCCAGCAGCCATCGGACAGGGGCCGAGCAGTACTTC
J: TRBJ2-1; D: TRBD2; V: TRBV4-1; size: NA; CDR3: CASSQWPSGRTRGSYNEQFF; DNA: TGCGCCAGCAGCCAATGGCCGAGCGGGAGAACACGCGGGTCCTACAATGAGCAGTTCTTC
J: TRBJ2-3; D: TRBD1; V: TRBV7-9; size: NA; CDR3: CASSLGQGLDTQYF; DNA: TGTGCCAGCAGCTTGGGACAGGGGTTAGATACGCAGTATTTT
J: TRBJ1-1; D: TRBD1; V: TRBV19; size: NA; CDR3: CASSTTGSTEAFF; DNA: TGTGCCAGTAGTACGACAGGGAGCACTGAAGCTTTCTTT
J: TRBJ1-3; D: NA; V: TRBV20-1; size: once; CDR3: CSASSGNTIYF; DNA: TGCAGTGCTTCGTCTGGAAACACCATATATTTT
J: TRBJ1-2; D: TRBD1; V: TRBV6-5; size: NA; CDR3: CASSGTVYGYTF; DNA: TGTGCCAGCAGCGGGACAGTCTATGGCTACACCTTC
J: TRBJ1-3; D: NA; V: TRBV14; size: NA; CDR3: CASSQQTGGTGNTIYF; DNA: TGTGCCAGCAGCCAACAGACCGGGGGGACTGGAAACACCATATATTTT
J: TRBJ2-7; D: TRBD2; V: TRBV7-9; size: NA; CDR3: CASSRSSGPPDEQYF; DNA: TGTGCCAGCAGCAGAAGTAGCGGGCCCCCGGACGAGCAGTACTTC
J: TRBJ1-5; D: NA; V: TRBV19; size: NA; CDR3: CASSATSGDYSNQPQHF; DNA: TGTGCCAGTAGTGCGACGTCAGGAGACTATAGCAATCAGCCCCAGCATTTT
J: TRBJ2-4; D: NA; V: TRBV7-8; size: NA; CDR3: CASSLNSATKNIQYF; DNA: TGTGCCAGCAGCTTAAACTCGGCGACTAAAAACATTCAGTACTTC
J: TRBJ2-7; D: TRBD1; V: TRBV2; size: NA; CDR3: CASSRDREAEQYF; DNA: TGTGCCAGCAGTCGGGACAGGGAGGCCGAGCAGTACTTC
J: TRBJ2-7; D: NA; V: TRBV11-2; size: NA; CDR3: CASSLILAHEQYF; DNA: TGTGCCAGCAGCCTCATCCTAGCTCACGAGCAGTACTTC
J: TRBJ1-2; D: NA; V: TRBV30; size: NA; CDR3: CAWSVGGQGYGYTF; DNA: TGTGCCTGGAGCGTCGGGGGGCAAGGATATGGCTACACCTTC
J: TRBJ2-1; D: TRBD2; V: TRBV4-1; size: once; CDR3: CASSQVASGRVSSYNEQFF; DNA: TGCGCCAGCAGCCAAGTCGCTAGCGGGAGGGTTAGCTCCTACAATGAGCAGTTCTTC
J: TRBJ2-7; D: NA; V: TRBV23-1; size: NA; CDR3: CAANVTRRYEQYF; DNA: TGCGCCGCCAATGTAACCCGGCGGTACGAGCAGTACTTC